Following are 25 T cell receptor beta chains from one sample sequenced in a study of sequential checkpoint blockade in melanoma. Treatment: randomized to nivolumab then ipilimumab (arm A) or the reverse (arm B). Some clones are missing from TCRdb's copy, which holds only in-frame ones; the method was immunoSEQ multiplex PCR. The sample includes 30,000 or so clones, approximately 81% of them seen just once. This material consisted of CD8+ T cells sorted from blood (inferred from file names), taken from a patient given nivolumab and ipilimumab in sequence. The receptors originated from a human donor with melanoma.

This clone came up once. The V call is TRBV2, the J call TRBJ2-1; 11 bases map to TRBD2. The CDR3 is 15 amino acids. Trimming cost V 3 bases and J 8 bases; bases outside gene matches: 6. Germline CDR1 and CDR2: SNHLY and FYNNEI. CDR3 amino acids: CASSDLAGGTHEQFF. The CDR3, as DNA: TGTGCCAGCAGTGATCTAGCGGGAGGAACCCATGAGCAGTTCTTC.

The J gene is TRBJ1-5, the V gene TRBV19, with 8 bases that match TRBD1. The CDR3 length is 16 residues. Germline V gene lookup returns CDR1 LNHDA and CDR2 SQIVND (reference sequence). Losses at the gene ends were 3 bases for V and 2 bases for J; bases not matched to a gene: 6. The CDR3 nucleotides read TGTGCCAGTAGTATGACAGGGGCGTTCGGCAATCAGCCCCAGCATTTT. It is translated as CASSMTGAFGNQPQHF.

The J gene is TRBJ2-1, the V gene TRBV9, with 10 bases fitting TRBD2. Germline V lookup: CDR1 SGDLS, CDR2 YYNGEE. CDR3 length equals 15 residues. Trimming removed 3 bases from V and 8 bases from J; junction bases left unmatched: 8. The DNA for the CDR3 is TGTGCCAGCAGCGAGGGGCCTAGCGGGGGTGATGAGCAGTTCTTC. Amino acids: CASSEGPSGGDEQFF.

The gene calls are TRBV27 and TRBJ2-3; D ambiguous. With 6 bases removed from V and 2 bases from J, the gap between germline ends came to 12 bases. This CDR3 comprises 14 residues. Germline-derived CDR1 and CDR2 are MNHEY and SMNVEV (reference sequence). The CDR3 here is CASSLSRDTDTQYF. In nucleotides, the CDR3 is TGTGCCAGCAGCCTAAGCCGAGACACAGATACGCAGTATTTT.

V gene TRBV4-1 combines with J gene TRBJ1-5; a weak D match, TRBD1 (5 bases). Per germline, CDR1 MGHRA and CDR2 YSYEKL. V was pared by 0 bases and J by 5 bases, with 8 bases between. The CDR3 length is 14 residues. CDR3: CASSQDRVYQPQHF. The DNA of the CDR3 is TGCGCCAGCAGCCAAGACAGGGTGTATCAGCCCCAGCATTTT.

The rearrangement uses TRBV5-8 and TRBJ1-1; D is ambiguous. The germline gives CDR1 SGHTS, CDR2 YDEGEE. Trimming cost V 5 bases and J 11 bases, with 10 bases left between them. The CDR3 sequence is 10 residues long. The CDR3 nucleotides read TGTGCCAGCAGGGGCGCATCGGCTTTCTTT. This gives the protein CASRGASAFF.

The chain joins TRBV23-1 to TRBJ2-7, with D possibly matching TRBD1 (5 bases). TRBV23-1 is assigned to the ORF class and has an uncertain function. The CDR3 spans 16 residues. Trimming took off 4 bases at V and 2 bases at J, with 18 bases between the two ends. CDR3 sequence reads: CASSPGWAAGAYEQYF. Written as DNA, the CDR3 is TGCGCCAGCAGTCCAGGGTGGGCAGCAGGAGCCTACGAGCAGTACTTC.

Only one count was recorded for this clone. The chain combines TRBV2 with TRBJ1-4, with D hard to call. This CDR3 has 17 residues. Trimming shortened V by 2 bases and J by 10 bases, and 23 bases separated the two germline ends. Germline V gene data show CDR1 as SNHLY and CDR2 as FYNNEI. The CDR3 spells CASSESFLELSIGKLFF. The CDR3 region has the DNA TGTGCCAGCAGTGAATCCTTCCTAGAGCTCTCCATTGGAAAACTGTTTTTT. Based on the CDR3 plus reference TRBV2 and TRBJ1-4, the full variable domain is EPEVTQTPSHQVTQMGQEVILRCVPISNHLYFYWYRQILGQKVEFLVSFYNNEISEKSEIFDDQFSVERPDGSNFTLKIRSTKLEDSAMYFCASSESFLELSIGKLFFGSGTQLSVL.

The chain recombines TRBV5-1 with TRBJ2-1; 8 bases are a match to TRBD2. Trimming removed 1 base from V and 4 bases from J; junction bases left unmatched: 7. CDR3 length: 16 residues. The germline CDR1 and CDR2 sequences are SGHRS and YFSETQ. CDR3 loop: CASSLPGVAGYNEQFF. CDR3 in DNA: TGCGCCAGCAGCTTGCCCGGGGTAGCGGGGTACAATGAGCAGTTCTTC.

The chain couples TRBV27 to TRBJ2-2; 10 bases are a match to TRBD1. Germline CDR1 MNHEY, CDR2 SMNVEV (reference sequence). The CDR3 runs 18 residues. Trimming cost V 2 bases and J 4 bases; bases outside gene matches: 10. CDR3 DNA: TGTGCCAGCAGTTTAAATGGGCGGGACAGGGGCACCACCGGGGAGCTGTTTTTT. It yields the protein CASSLNGRDRGTTGELFF.

The V call is TRBV28, the J call TRBJ2-1, with D perhaps TRBD2 (6 bases). Germline CDR1 MDHEN, CDR2 SYDVKM. The V gene lost 5 bases and the J gene lost 10 bases, with 24 bases spanning the gap. The CDR3 consists of 16 residues. CDR3 sequence reads: CASSIHSWTTRLEQFF. DNA of the CDR3: TGTGCCAGCAGTATCCACTCTTGGACTACCCGGTTGGAGCAGTTCTTC.

The chain joins TRBV27 to TRBJ2-7; 9 bases align to TRBD2. CDR1 and CDR2 (germline): MNHEY, SMNVEV (reference sequence). V shed 3 bases and J 3 bases; nucleotides not matched to a gene: 6. The CDR3 is 15 residues long. The CDR3 spells CASSLELAGIYEQYF. The CDR3 nucleotides read TGTGCCAGCAGTTTGGAACTAGCGGGTATCTACGAGCAGTACTTC.

The gene calls are TRBV5-1 and TRBJ1-2; the D is unclear. The CDR3 sequence is 16 residues long. Germline assignment: CDR1 SGHRS and CDR2 YFSETQ. V dropped 0 bases and J dropped 2 bases, with 14 bases sitting between them. CDR3: CASSLEFPRLNYGYTF. The CDR3 nucleotides read TGCGCCAGCAGCTTGGAGTTCCCCAGGCTCAACTATGGCTACACCTTC. Looking up the rest from reference TRBV5-1 and TRBJ1-2 gives the full variable domain: KAGVTQTPRYLIKTRGQQVTLSCSPISGHRSVSWYQQTPGQGLQFLFEYFSETQRNKGNFPGRFSGRQFSNSRSEMNVSTLELGDSALYLCASSLEFPRLNYGYTFGSGTRLTVV.

This chain links TRBV9 with TRBJ2-3; tentative D call: TRBD2 (6 bases). This CDR3 region has 14 residues. V lost 4 bases and J lost 5, with 14 bases in between. Germline-derived CDR1 and CDR2 are SGDLS and YYNGEE. CDR3 region: CASSFWGVGDTQYF. The CDR3 nucleotides are TGTGCCAGCAGCTTTTGGGGGGTGGGAGATACGCAGTATTTT. The entire variable domain, with the rest obtained from reference TRBV9 and TRBJ2-3, is as follows: DSGVTQTPKHLITATGQRVTLRCSPRSGDLSVYWYQQSLDQGLQFLIQYYNGEERAKGNILERFSAQQFPDLHSELNLSSLELGDSALYFCASSFWGVGDTQYFGPGTRLTVL.

The gene calls are TRBV5-4 and TRBJ1-6, with TRBD1 as a possible D gene (5 bases). Germline V gives CDR1 SGHNT, CDR2 YYREEE (reference sequence). The CDR3 consists of 16 residues. V lost 4 bases and J lost 7, with 18 bases in between. CDR3 region: CASSHGTGGANSPLHF. The CDR3 DNA reads as TGTGCCAGCAGCCACGGGACTGGGGGAGCCAATTCACCCCTCCACTTT.

This chain connects TRBV28 to TRBJ2-7; no definite D call. This CDR3 has 14 residues. Trimming removed 3 bases from V and 0 bases from J, with 9 bases in between. The germline gives CDR1 MDHEN, CDR2 SYDVKM. The CDR3 reads CASSFQAFSYEQYF. The CDR3 DNA is TGTGCCAGCAGTTTTCAGGCCTTCTCCTACGAGCAGTACTTC.

This rearrangement joins TRBV4-3 to TRBJ2-3; D unresolved. V was clipped by 0 bases and J by 7 bases, with 8 bases between them. The CDR3 loop spans 13 amino acids. In germline, CDR1 is LGHNA, CDR2 YSLEER. CDR3 amino acids: CASSQDRQYTQYF. For the CDR3, the DNA is TGCGCCAGCAGCCAAGATCGCCAGTATACGCAGTATTTT.

The chain combines TRBV28 with TRBJ1-5; 7 bases match TRBD1. The CDR3 spans 17 residues. In germline, CDR1 is MDHEN, CDR2 SYDVKM. The V gene end was trimmed by 5 bases and the J gene end by 0 bases; junction bases not matched to a gene: 10. CDR3 protein: CASSPLDRAYSNQPQHF. The CDR3 nucleotides read TGTGCCAGCAGTCCACTAGACAGGGCGTATAGCAATCAGCCCCAGCATTTT.

This clone was seen just once. The chain combines TRBV6-1 with TRBJ2-1; TRBD2 matches at 13 bases. Unmatched junction bases numbered 8, after V lost 3 bases and J lost 6 bases. Germline CDR1 MNHNS, CDR2 SASEGT. This CDR3 region has 17 residues. DNA for the CDR3: TGTGCCAGCAGTGACGGACTAGCGGGAGACGTAGCCAATGAGCAGTTCTTC. Its protein is CASSDGLAGDVANEQFF.

Turning to this clone: Other DNA sequences in the sample encode the same CDR3. The chain has TRBV27 and TRBJ1-5; D might be TRBD1 (5 bases). Between the trimmed V and J ends, which lost 3 bases and 3 bases, there was a span of 9 bases. CDR1 is MNHEY, CDR2 SMNVEV, per germline (reference sequence). This CDR3 has 14 residues. In DNA, the CDR3 is TGTGCCAGCAGTTTCAGGGATTCCAATCAGCCCCAGCATTTT. Amino acids: CASSFRDSNQPQHF.

The rearrangement joins TRBV9 to TRBJ1-1; D call uncertain. V was trimmed by 0 bases and J by 2 bases, leaving 5 bases between them. CDR3 length equals 13 residues. The germline gives CDR1 SGDLS, CDR2 YYNGEE. CDR3 region: CASSVGPNTEAFF. CDR3 coding DNA: TGTGCCAGCAGCGTAGGGCCCAACACTGAAGCTTTCTTT.

The chain has TRBV2 and TRBJ2-5; D gene uncertain. The CDR3 consists of 13 residues. Trimming took 0 bases from V and 5 from J, leaving 7 bases between them. Germline CDR1 reads SNHLY; CDR2 reads FYNNEI. The CDR3: CASSEAPLETQYF. The CDR3 DNA reads TGTGCCAGCAGTGAAGCTCCCTTGGAGACCCAGTACTTC.

This chain connects TRBV2 to TRBJ1-5; no clear D gene. The germline CDR1 and CDR2 sequences are SNHLY and FYNNEI. Trimming took off 3 bases at V and 3 bases at J, with 12 bases between the two ends. This CDR3 has 15 amino acids. The CDR3 here is CASSDRPVANQPQHF. The CDR3 region has the DNA TGTGCCAGCAGTGACAGGCCCGTCGCCAATCAGCCCCAGCATTTT.

V usage is TRBV28 and J usage is TRBJ2-5; D possibly corresponds to TRBD1 (5 bases). The DNA end is a closer match to TRBJ2-7, so the J assignment may be wrong. CDR3 length equals 15 residues. Germline CDR1 and CDR2: MDHEN and SYDVKM. The CDR3 DNA is TGTGCCAGCAGTTTTTCCTGGGGCCAACCCCACGAGCAGTACTTC. It yields the protein CASSFSWGQPHEQYF.

The chain recombines TRBV6-6 with TRBJ2-7; the D is unclear. There are 13 residues in the CDR3. V lost 0 bases and J 2 bases, leaving 5 bases between the germline ends. The germline V gene encodes CDR1 MNHNY and CDR2 SVGAGI (reference sequence). The CDR3 DNA reads TGTGCCAGCAGTTACTCCCCCACCTACGAGCAGTACTTC. Translated, it gives CASSYSPTYEQYF.